This T cell receptor (beta chain) was obtained from a study of T cells in women clearing cervical HPV infection. The overall study: HLA type could not be excluded as a confounder.

The assay was immunoSEQ multiplex PCR, and TCRdb's table has in-frame clones only and misses some. The table lists around 20,000 clones. With regard to this clone: The read finishes 3 residues shy of the CDR3 end, and the germline J gene is used to complete it.

Prevalent HPV16 infections were excluded; only incident single HPV16 infections included. Dot-blot hybridization genotyped cervical HPV amplified with MY09/MY11 PCR. The CDR3 consists of 12 residues. Deletions cut 1 base from V and 3 bases from J, with 6 bases between. In germline, CDR1 is GTSNPN, CDR2 SVGIG (reference sequence). This clonotype originated in a woman aged 18-70 years with a cervical HPV16 infection that either progressed to CIN3+ or cleared (not recorded which). The rearrangement uses TRBV30 and TRBJ1-1, with a possible D match to TRBD1 (5 bases). Sequencing was performed on blood buffy coat. Incomplete CDR3 DNA: TGTGCCTGGAGTGACAGGTACACTGAA. Residues: CAWSDRYTE. The whole CDR3 sequence is CAWSDRYTEAFF.